The sequence of this T cell receptor (beta chain) was determined in a study of T cell clones after liver transplantation. For the study at large: As an antigen-independent comparator, third-party-reactive TCRbeta sequences came from pre-transplant mixed lymphocyte reactions.

This clone was observed a few times. Measured with immunoSEQ multiplex PCR; TCRdb has only the in-frame clones, and not every one. The table has tens of thousands of clones, 80% seen once. Germline V CDR1 and CDR2: SGHTA, FQGNSA. The ends were cut back, 7 bases at V and 5 bases at J, with 12 bases in the middle. This CDR3 spans 13 amino acids. The receptor comes from a human patient who received a liver transplant. Some of these T cells may belong to the graft donor. The chain employs TRBV7-2 and TRBJ1-5, with D possibly being TRBD1 (6 bases). Source: CD4+ T cells from blood, taken 12 months after liver transplant. CDR3: CASTTGLDQPQHF. Written as DNA, the CDR3 is TGTGCCAGCACTACAGGGTTGGATCAGCCCCAGCATTTT.